A few counts support the clone carrying this T cell receptor beta chain. Its antigen is currently unknown. The isolated RNA, all of it, was reverse transcribed, so expressed TCRB transcripts were what got sequenced. Measured with immunoSEQ multiplex PCR; TCRdb has only the in-frame clones, and not every one. The sample has hundreds of thousands of clones; 13% are singletons. The data originate from a study of beta chain features in type 1 diabetes. Study results and limitations: Relative to healthy donors, patients appeared to have naive, central memory and Treg TCRB repertoires that were more similar. All four CD4+ subsets from Type 1 diabetes patients carried moderately but significantly shorter TCRB CDR3s.

The clonotype comes from a man younger than 30 with type 1 diabetes. Sequenced material: naive CD4+ T cells from blood.

The CDR3 is CAFKWGTRGTEAFF. CDR3 DNA sequence: TGTGCCTTTAAGTGGGGGACCCGGGGCACTGAAGCTTTCTTT. J is TRBJ1-1 and V is TRBV30; D might be TRBD1 (5 bases). CDR1 and CDR2 (germline): GTSNPN, SVGIG (reference sequence). Trimming removed 7 bases at V and 4 bases at J, with 19 bases between. The CDR3 contains 14 residues.